This section outlines one TCR beta chain sequence together with its context. Its antigen is as yet unknown. These data come from a study of T cells in Graves' hyperthyroidism and ophthalmopathy. TCR beta CDR3 regions were amplified from RNA transcripts. The TCR CDR3 first-round RT-PCR relied on the HTBI primer set. MiXCR, run by TCRdb on the multiplex PCR reads, gives a single entry per CDR3 protein. The top ten hold around 23% of the sample, which has roughly 300,000 distinct CDR3 sequences, approximately 15% seen once. Study-level findings and limits: The authors' 13 V-J model separated ophthalmopathy from stable hyperthyroidism. Model predictions of ophthalmopathy came a median roughly 6.7 months before onset.

V dropped 5 bases and J dropped 3; count of bases not matched to a gene: 13. The CDR3 covers 15 residues. Per germline, CDR1 DFQATT and CDR2 SNEGSKA (reference sequence). Patients counted as stable if ophthalmopathy did not develop within 18 months. The source of the PBMCs was approximately 10 ml of fresh peripheral blood. V usage is TRBV20-1 and J usage is TRBJ2-7; TRBD1 aligns across 7 bases. Source material: blood. This sequence originates from a woman in her twenties or thirties with Graves' hyperthyroidism. The CDR3 bases are TGCAGTGCTCGTGCTCCGGGACAGAACGACTACGAGCAGTACTTC. It translates to CSARAPGQNDYEQYF.